This T cell receptor (beta chain) came from a study of blood T cell repertoires in COVID-19 (dated by TCRdb to 2018 to 2020). At the level of the whole study: The collaborator samples originated in the United States, Italy and Spain and spanned the acute and convalescent phases of COVID-19. The dataset comprised deeply sampled blood TCRbeta repertoires from subjects exposed to, actively infected with, or recovered from COVID-19. The samples were drawn from the first 160 participants of the ongoing ImmuneRACE study and from about 1,200 subjects provided by 6 global collaborators. Nearly every sample came with metadata listing a de-identified subject ID, COVID-19 status, age in years and sex. The repertoires were made available in a free public database intended to serve as a resource for research on the immune response to SARS-CoV-2. The prospective study material was composed of cDNA or gDNA derived from T cells, B-cell-depleted T cells, or PBMCs. Where available, HLA class I and class II types were obtained from metadata supplied by the sample provider rather than from assay-based typing. Study-level results and caveats: Clinical and demographic metadata were provided uncurated, with the amount varying by source and participant.

TCRbeta CDR3 regions were amplified from genomic DNA using the immunoSEQ Assay, a bias-controlled multiplex PCR. Turning to the authors' computational methods: Nucleated cell counts per sample were estimated from amplification of reference gene primers within the assay. Sequence reads were collapsed and filtered to measure the absolute abundance of every unique TCRbeta CDR3 rearrangement. For each sample, productive Simpson clonality was calculated as the square root of Simpson's diversity index across productive rearrangements. TCRdb's version of the immuneACCESS table is confined to in-frame rearrangements and falls short of the full clone set. An unresolved V gene accounts for under half of the shortfall where checked; the remainder is of unknown origin. V, J and clone size are taken as reported in that table, and D and trimming were inferred from the DNA itself. The table for this sample lists about 360,000 clones; more than 70% of them were counted only once. The ten largest clones capture 1.3% of the sample.

Concerning this clone: Its binding antigen is unknown. Nothing much larger sits one base from this clone, and base qualities are not available.

In the prospective study, participants were about 18 to 90 years old, resided in about two dozen geographic areas of the United States, and were enrolled through a virtual design. In the prospective study, participants were assigned to cohorts based on the clinical history participants reported in a screening survey and a study questionnaire. ImmuneRACE Cohort 3 recovered participants were defined by two consecutive negative NP/OP PCR tests, healthcare professional clearance, or symptom resolution. In the prospective study, whole blood, serum and a nasopharyngeal or oropharyngeal swab were collected from each participant by mobile phlebotomists. Prospective study participants could optionally give additional blood draws and questionnaires over an approximately two-month period. Blood samples from the prospective study were shipped frozen or at room temperature prior to DNA extraction. This TCR was recovered from a man in his thirties or forties who had recovered from COVID-19. The sample consisted of PBMCs or T cells enriched from blood (not recorded which).

In nucleotide form, the sequence is TGTGCCAGCAGTTACCGGGTGGCCCAGCCCCAGCATTTT. Its translation is CASSYRVAQPQHF. Rearrangement joined TRBV6-2 or TRBV6-3 to TRBJ1-5; no D gene is confidently identified. The CDR3 contains 13 residues, cysteine and phenylalanine counted. Of all the DNA, just the CDR3 is kept, 39 bases in frame from base 1. Per the germline V gene, MNHEY is the CDR1 and SVGEGT is the CDR2. V lost 2 bases and J lost 7 bases; the stretch between them is 9 bases long.